The 8 T cell receptor beta chains below all came from one sample that was sequenced in a study of T cell responses to AZD1222 COVID-19 vaccine. Repertoires were generated with immunoSEQ multiplex PCR, while TCRdb's copy carries only in-frame clones and drops some. This sample has fewer than 100,000 clones; 90% occur once, and the top ten carry 8.4%. The material was peripheral blood, obtained on day 0 of AZD1222 vaccination. These TCRs come from an adult in good health.

Only a few counts were recorded for this clone. The CDR3 protein is CASTQGDTYNEQFF. In nucleotides, the CDR3 is TGTGCCAGCACCCAGGGGGACACATACAATGAGCAGTTCTTC. V gene TRBV5-4 combines with J gene TRBJ2-1; 7 nucleotides align to TRBD1. The CDR3 runs 14 residues. V dropped 6 bases and J dropped 4; count of bases not matched to a gene: 7. In germline, CDR1 is SGHNT, CDR2 YYREEE (reference sequence).

The rearrangement joins TRBV7-2 to TRBJ2-1; 10 nucleotides agree with TRBD1. The CDR3 spans 14 residues. V lost 5 bases to trimming and J lost 8 bases; unmatched junction nucleotides: 6. CDR1 is SGHTA and CDR2 is FQGNSA in the germline V gene. The CDR3 sequence is CASSIRDRGHEQFF. CDR3 nucleotides: TGTGCCAGCAGCATCCGGGACAGGGGCCATGAGCAGTTCTTC.

The V gene is TRBV4-1, the J gene TRBJ2-5, with 10 bases that match TRBD1. This CDR3 region has 17 residues. Germline-derived CDR1 and CDR2 are MGHRA and YSYEKL. With 4 bases clipped from V and 3 bases from J, the junction kept 11 bases outside the gene matches. CDR3 coding DNA: TGCGCCAGCAGCCGCAGCACAACCGGGACAGGGGAAGAGACCCAGTACTTC. Amino acids: CASSRSTTGTGEETQYF.

This chain joins TRBV29-1 and TRBJ2-7, with a possible D match to TRBD2 (7 bases). V dropped 4 bases and J dropped 5 bases, with 15 bases sitting between them. Germline loops: CDR1 SQVTM, CDR2 ANQGSEA. The CDR3 loop spans 13 amino acids. The CDR3 loop is CSVVGGQYNEQYF. CDR3 nucleotides: TGCAGCGTTGTCGGGGGGCAGTACAACGAGCAGTACTTC.

This chain connects TRBV19 to TRBJ1-1, with D perhaps matching TRBD1 (6 bases). Trimming pared 4 bases from V and 1 base from J, leaving 13 bases between. The CDR3 has 15 residues. Germline loops: CDR1 LNHDA, CDR2 SQIVND (reference sequence). CDR3 sequence reads: CASSSPGASNTEAFF. The CDR3 DNA sequence: TGTGCCAGTAGTAGCCCGGGGGCTTCGAACACTGAAGCTTTCTTT.

This clone occurred once. This chain links TRBV6-5 with TRBJ1-6, with 9 bases that match TRBD1. V lost 7 bases and J lost 12; bases outside the gene matches: 10. The V gene's germline CDR1 is MNHEY and CDR2 SVGAGI. The CDR3 is 14 amino acids. Here the CDR3 reads CASTSTGGGRPLHF. The CDR3 nucleotides are TGTGCCAGCACCTCGACAGGGGGGGGGCGACCCCTCCACTTT.

V usage is TRBV6-5 and J usage is TRBJ2-3; perhaps D is TRBD1 or TRBD2 (5 bases each). Germline CDR1 MNHEY, CDR2 SVGAGI. CDR3 length: 15 amino acids. Trimming removed 2 bases from V and 2 bases from J, with 11 bases in between. CDR3 nucleotide sequence: TGTGCCAGCAGTTACGGGGGTTCAGCCACAGATACGCAGTATTTT. Protein: CASSYGGSATDTQYF.

The V and J genes are TRBV6-2 or TRBV6-3 and TRBJ1-5; maybe TRBD1 (5 bases). This CDR3 has 12 amino acids. V was clipped by 2 bases and J by 6 bases, with 5 bases between them. Germline V gene sequence: CDR1 MNHEY, CDR2 SVGEGT. CDR3 DNA: TGTGCCAGCAGTTACCAGGGTCAGCCCCAGCATTTT. Amino acid sequence: CASSYQGQPQHF.